Listed here are 27 T cell receptor beta chains from one sample, sequenced in a study of T cell changes during pregnancy in multiple sclerosis. Profiling relied on immunoSEQ multiplex PCR, and the TCRdb table lists in-frame clones only, not all of them. The table has approximately 37,000 clones, roughly 89% seen once; the top ten hold roughly 1.1%. Sequencing was performed on CD4+ T cells from peripheral blood mononuclear cells, taken in the first trimester of pregnancy. These receptors were collected from a female donor with multiple sclerosis, enrolled in a pregnancy study.

The chain employs TRBV14 and TRBJ2-5; possibly TRBD1 for D (6 bases). CDR1 is SGHDN and CDR2 is FVKESK in the germline V gene. V lost 1 base to trimming and J lost 2 bases, with 11 bases between them. The CDR3 consists of 15 residues. The CDR3 bases are TGTGCCAGCAGCCAAGTACAGGGAAGGCAAGAGACCCAGTACTTC. It translates to CASSQVQGRQETQYF.

The chain employs TRBV13 and TRBJ2-3, with 7 nucleotides matching TRBD1. The CDR3 has 13 residues. J lost 7 bases, V lost 5 bases, and 6 bases had no gene match. Germline CDR1 reads PRHDT; CDR2 reads FYEKMQ (reference sequence). The CDR3 nucleotides read TGTGCCAGCAGCGGAACAGGGGTACATACGCAGTATTTT. Translated: CASSGTGVHTQYF.

The chain recombines TRBV6-6 with TRBJ2-3; perhaps TRBD1 as D (6 bases). The germline CDR1 and CDR2 sequences are MNHNY and SVGAGI (reference sequence). V lost 0 bases and J lost 2, with 6 bases in between. The CDR3 contains 14 residues. CDR3 DNA: TGTGCCAGCAGTTACTCGGGGGCCACAGATACGCAGTATTTT. Translated: CASSYSGATDTQYF.

This sequence joins TRBV4-1 and TRBJ2-3, with 8 bases aligning to TRBD2. V lost 0 bases to trimming and J lost 2 bases; unmatched junction nucleotides: 16. This CDR3 comprises 20 residues. CDR1 is MGHRA and CDR2 is YSYEKL in the germline V gene. As DNA, the CDR3 is TGCGCCAGCAGCCAAGATCTTCACGGGAGGGCCCGGATAGTCACAGATACGCAGTATTTT. Its protein is CASSQDLHGRARIVTDTQYF.

V gene TRBV28 combines with J gene TRBJ2-3; D is perhaps TRBD2 (6 bases). The CDR3 covers 16 residues. Germline CDR1 reads MDHEN; CDR2 reads SYDVKM. Trimming pared 2 bases from V and 1 base from J, leaving 13 bases between. CDR3 sequence reads: CASSLGRGWRTDTQYF. The CDR3 DNA reads as TGTGCCAGCAGTTTAGGGCGGGGATGGCGCACAGATACGCAGTATTTT.

V usage is TRBV6-6 and J usage is TRBJ2-5; D is unresolved. This CDR3 region has 12 residues. In germline, CDR1 is MNHNY, CDR2 SVGAGI (reference sequence). Trimming cost V 6 bases and J 4 bases, with 9 bases left between them. DNA of the CDR3: TGTGCCAGCAGGAGTGGTCGAGAGACCCAGTACTTC. Amino acid sequence: CASRSGRETQYF.

This clone was detected a few times. The rearrangement links TRBV5-6 to TRBJ2-2; D perhaps matches TRBD1 (6 bases). Trimming stripped 1 base from V and 3 bases from J, with 10 bases between. The CDR3 length is 15 residues. Germline V gene lookup returns CDR1 SGHDT and CDR2 YYEEEE. CDR3 DNA sequence: TGTGCCAGCAGCTTGCGGGACACCTACACCGGGGAGCTGTTTTTT. Residues: CASSLRDTYTGELFF.

The chain employs TRBV10-3 and TRBJ1-1; no firm D call. This CDR3 has 15 residues. Germline CDR1 and CDR2: ENHRY and SYGVKD. Trimming stripped 3 bases from V and 4 bases from J, with 15 bases between. CDR3 sequence: CAISDEGSGRTEAFF. The CDR3, as DNA: TGTGCCATCAGTGATGAGGGTTCGGGTCGCACTGAAGCTTTCTTT.

V and J are TRBV6-6 and TRBJ1-1; 7 bases fit TRBD1. After removal of 5 bases from V and 1 base from J, the junction contained 4 bases not matched to a gene. Germline CDR1 MNHNY, CDR2 SVGAGI (reference sequence). CDR3 size: 14 residues. This chain's CDR3 is CASSPGQQNTEAFF. Written as DNA, the CDR3 is TGTGCCAGCAGTCCGGGACAGCAGAACACTGAAGCTTTCTTT.

The J gene is TRBJ2-7, the V gene TRBV21-1; the table's TRBD1 call for D was not verified on the DNA. TRBV21-1 has pseudogene status. This CDR3 has 15 residues. The CDR3 DNA is TGTGCCACTTCCAGGGGCGGGGACAGTACCTACGAGCAGTACTTC. Its translation is CATSRGGDSTYEQYF.

The J gene is TRBJ2-5, the V gene TRBV28; 8 bases map to TRBD1. The CDR3 has 18 amino acids. Trimming cost V 6 bases and J 5 bases; bases outside gene matches: 20. Germline V CDR1 and CDR2: MDHEN, SYDVKM. In DNA, the CDR3 is TGTGCCAGCAGGAAAGGGACAGGTAGATTGTATATGTGGGAGACCCAGTACTTC. It yields the protein CASRKGTGRLYMWETQYF.

The chain employs TRBV19 and TRBJ2-7; TRBD1 agrees at 11 bases. This CDR3 has 14 residues. Losses at the gene ends were 3 bases for V and 7 bases for J; bases not matched to a gene: 5. The germline CDR1 and CDR2 sequences are LNHDA and SQIVND (reference sequence). The CDR3 is CASSIRTGGDEQYF. The CDR3 nucleotides read TGTGCCAGTAGTATCCGGACAGGGGGCGATGAGCAGTACTTC.

The chain carries TRBV5-6 and TRBJ2-2; 8 positions agree with TRBD1. The germline gives CDR1 SGHDT, CDR2 YYEEEE. This CDR3 spans 15 amino acids. Trimming at V came to 5 bases and at J to 4 bases, leaving 7 bases not matched to a gene. The CDR3, as DNA: TGTGCCAGCAGTTACGGACAGGGATCCACCGGGGAGCTGTTTTTT. Residues: CASSYGQGSTGELFF. Using reference TRBV5-6 and TRBJ2-2 for the parts outside the CDR3, the full variable domain is DAGVTQSPTHLIKTRGQQVTLRCSPKSGHDTVSWYQQALGQGPQFIFQYYEEEERQRGNFPDRFSGHQFPNYSSELNVNALLLGDSALYLCASSYGQGSTGELFFGEGSRLTVL.

The V gene is TRBV10-3, the J gene TRBJ2-5, with TRBD2 matching 14 bases. This CDR3 region has 13 residues. The germline gives CDR1 ENHRY, CDR2 SYGVKD. Trimming cost V 9 bases and J 4 bases; bases outside gene matches: 1. This CDR3 reads CAMTSGRGETQYF. CDR3 DNA: TGTGCCATGACTAGCGGGAGGGGAGAGACCCAGTACTTC.

In its sample, this clone was seen once. This sequence joins TRBV9 and TRBJ1-3; 7 positions agree with TRBD1. CDR1 is SGDLS, CDR2 YYNGEE, per germline. V shed 3 bases and J 0 bases; nucleotides not matched to a gene: 9. The CDR3 length is 17 residues. The CDR3 DNA follows: TGTGCCAGCAGCGCTAGTCCGGGACAGAGCTCTGGAAACACCATATATTTT. Translated: CASSASPGQSSGNTIYF.

Here the CDR3 DNA reads TGTGCCAGTAACCCCACATCGGGGACTAGCGGGTTCTACGAGCAGTACTTC. Its protein product is CASNPTSGTSGFYEQYF. The chain has TRBV19 and TRBJ2-7, with 12 nucleotides matching TRBD2. Germline loops: CDR1 LNHDA, CDR2 SQIVND (reference sequence). The CDR3 is 17 amino acids. Trimming removed 7 bases from V and 3 bases from J; junction bases left unmatched: 13.

The rearrangement joins TRBV9 to TRBJ2-3; D not resolved. CDR3 size: 13 residues. The germline gives CDR1 SGDLS, CDR2 YYNGEE. V was cut by 4 bases and J by 6 bases, with 12 bases left in between. The CDR3 sequence is CASSITAGDTQYF. The CDR3 nucleotides read TGTGCCAGCAGCATCACGGCCGGGGATACGCAGTATTTT. The variable domain in full, completed from reference TRBV9 and TRBJ2-3, reads DSGVTQTPKHLITATGQRVTLRCSPRSGDLSVYWYQQSLDQGLQFLIQYYNGEERAKGNILERFSAQQFPDLHSELNLSSLELGDSALYFCASSITAGDTQYFGPGTRLTVL.

The chain combines TRBV11-2 with TRBJ2-7, with D unresolved. V was trimmed by 0 bases and J by 3 bases, leaving 6 bases between them. Germline lookup yields CDR1 SGHAT and CDR2 FQNNGV. This CDR3 contains 13 residues. The CDR3 DNA reads TGTGCCAGCAGCTTAGATGCGTTCTACGAGCAGTACTTC. It encodes CASSLDAFYEQYF.

The gene calls are TRBV2 and TRBJ2-1, with a tentative D call TRBD1 (6 bases). V gave up 10 bases and J gave up 3 bases, with 22 bases separating them. This CDR3 is built from 16 residues. Germline CDR1 and CDR2: SNHLY and FYNNEI. The CDR3 spells CATEPGRTVDYNEQFF. DNA for the CDR3: TGTGCCACTGAACCGGGGCGGACAGTTGACTACAATGAGCAGTTCTTC.

The chain joins TRBV6-6 to TRBJ1-2; 9 nucleotides line up with TRBD1. With 8 bases clipped from V and 5 bases from J, the junction kept 0 bases outside the gene matches. Germline V gives CDR1 MNHNY, CDR2 SVGAGI (reference sequence). There are 11 residues in the CDR3. This CDR3 is CASGQGYGYTF. CDR3 coding DNA: TGTGCCAGCGGACAGGGGTATGGCTACACCTTC.

This chain uses TRBV5-1 with TRBJ1-3; D not certain. Germline lookup yields CDR1 SGHRS and CDR2 YFSETQ. With 3 bases removed from V and 0 bases from J, the gap between germline ends came to 4 bases. The CDR3 consists of 13 residues. CDR3 loop: CASSSFSGNTIYF. In nucleotides, the CDR3 is TGCGCCAGCAGCTCGTTCTCTGGAAACACCATATATTTT.

The chain carries TRBV7-2 and TRBJ1-2; 7 bases align to TRBD1. This CDR3 spans 13 amino acids. V lost 5 bases and J lost 8; bases outside the gene matches: 8. Germline V gene sequence: CDR1 SGHTA, CDR2 FQGNSA. The CDR3 is CASSLRGTSGYTF. CDR3 nucleotides: TGTGCCAGCAGCCTCAGGGGGACATCAGGCTACACCTTC.

The chain combines TRBV9 with TRBJ1-2; 7 bases are a match to TRBD1. Germline CDR1 SGDLS, CDR2 YYNGEE. With 1 base clipped from V and 3 bases from J, the junction kept 0 bases outside the gene matches. CDR3 length: 13 amino acids. The DNA for the CDR3 is TGTGCCAGCAGCGTAACAGGGGACTATGGCTACACCTTC. It yields the protein CASSVTGDYGYTF.

This chain joins TRBV19 and TRBJ1-4, with 7 bases that match TRBD1. Per the germline V gene, CDR1 is LNHDA and CDR2 is SQIVND (reference sequence). There are 15 residues in the CDR3. V was pared by 5 bases and J by 4 bases, with 7 bases of the junction left unmatched. The CDR3 reads CASSPPDRLNEKLFF. CDR3 DNA: TGTGCCAGTAGTCCGCCGGACAGGCTTAATGAAAAACTGTTTTTT.

The CDR3 sequence is CASSRGGQADTQYF. The CDR3 DNA follows: TGTGCCAGTAGTAGGGGCGGCCAGGCAGATACGCAGTATTTT. The V and J genes are TRBV19 and TRBJ2-3, with D possibly TRBD1 on 5 matching bases. Germline lookup yields CDR1 LNHDA and CDR2 SQIVND (reference sequence). CDR3 length: 14 residues. V lost 4 bases to trimming and J lost 4 bases, with 12 bases between them.

This clone is a singleton in its sample. The rearrangement links TRBV5-1 to TRBJ2-5; a weak D match, TRBD2 (6 bases). The germline V and J ends were trimmed by 4 bases and 0 bases, with 16 bases remaining between them. CDR1 and CDR2 (germline): SGHRS, YFSETQ. This CDR3 has 16 residues. Written as DNA, the CDR3 is TGCGCCAGCAGCGTCCTCGGGACTTTGAACCAAGAGACCCAGTACTTC. Translation: CASSVLGTLNQETQYF.

For this clone: One end of the junction is discordant with germline, which a read error may explain. The chain uses TRBV6-1 and TRBJ2-1; D is perhaps TRBD2 (6 bases). Germline V gene lookup returns CDR1 MNHNS and CDR2 SASEGT. The CDR3 contains 12 residues. The CDR3 nucleotides are TGCAAAGTTTTGGGCGGGGTTTATGAGCAGTTCTTC. It translates to CKVLGGVYEQFF.